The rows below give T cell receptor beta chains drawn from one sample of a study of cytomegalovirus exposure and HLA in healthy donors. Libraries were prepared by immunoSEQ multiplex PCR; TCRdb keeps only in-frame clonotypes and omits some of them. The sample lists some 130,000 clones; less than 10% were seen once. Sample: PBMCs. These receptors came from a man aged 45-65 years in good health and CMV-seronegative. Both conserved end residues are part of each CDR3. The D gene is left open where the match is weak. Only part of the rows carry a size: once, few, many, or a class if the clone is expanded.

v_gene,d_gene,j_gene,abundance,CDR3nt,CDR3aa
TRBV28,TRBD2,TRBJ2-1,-,TGTGCCAGCAGTCCACCCGGGACTAGCATCAATGAGCAGTTCTTC,CASSPPGTSINEQFF
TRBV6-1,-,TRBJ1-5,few,TGTGCCAGCAGTTCCCACGGCGGTCAGCCCCAGCATTTT,CASSSHGGQPQHF
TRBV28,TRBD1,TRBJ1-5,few,TGTGCCAGCAGGGGACAGTTGAACAATCAGCCCCAGCATTTT,CASRGQLNNQPQHF
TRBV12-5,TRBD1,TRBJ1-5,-,TGTGCTAGTGGTTTGGCACAGGGGGCCGGTTACAATCAGCCCCAGCATTTT,CASGLAQGAGYNQPQHF
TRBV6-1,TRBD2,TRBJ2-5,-,TGTGCCAGCAGTACCACGGGAGGCCAAGAGACCCAGTACTTC,CASSTTGGQETQYF
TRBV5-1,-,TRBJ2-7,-,TGCGCCAGCAGCTTGGCCGCGGGGCAGGCCTCCTACGAGCAGTACTTC,CASSLAAGQASYEQYF
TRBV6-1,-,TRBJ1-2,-,TGTGCCAGCAGTGAGTGGGGGGGGGAAAGAAGGTATGGCTACACCTTC,CASSEWGGERRYGYTF
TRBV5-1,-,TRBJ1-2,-,TGCGCCAGCAGCTTGGGGCCGAACCTGATCCCCACTAACTATGGCTACACCTTC,CASSLGPNLIPTNYGYTF
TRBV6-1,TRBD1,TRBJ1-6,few,TGTGCCAGCAGTGACGGAGACAGGGGGCTCTATAATTCACCCCTCCACTTT,CASSDGDRGLYNSPLHF
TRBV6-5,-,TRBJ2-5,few,TGTGCCAGCAGTAGATTTGACAGCTACCAAGAGACCCAGTACTTC,CASSRFDSYQETQYF
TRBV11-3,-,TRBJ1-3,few,TGTGCCAGCAGCCAAGGGGCTACCTCTGGAAACACCATATATTTT,CASSQGATSGNTIYF
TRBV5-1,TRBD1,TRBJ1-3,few,TGCGCCAGCAGCGGCCGCACCGGGACAGGGTTTAACACCATATATTTT,CASSGRTGTGFNTIYF
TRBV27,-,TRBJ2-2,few,TGTGCCAGCAGAACCATGACGGGGGAACACGGGGAGCTGTTTTTT,CASRTMTGEHGELFF
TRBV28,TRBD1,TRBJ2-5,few,TGTGCCAGCAGTACAGGGGGAATTGATTCGGAGACCCAGTACTTC,CASSTGGIDSETQYF
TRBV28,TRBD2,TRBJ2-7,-,TGTGCCAGCAGTTCGGGGGGGGGAGGGACGGCCTCCTACGAGCAGTACTTC,CASSSGGGGTASYEQYF
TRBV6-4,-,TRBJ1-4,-,TGTGCCACCAAGCCCCGGGCGGGTGAAAAACTGTTTTTT,CATKPRAGEKLFF
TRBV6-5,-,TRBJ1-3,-,TGTGCCAGCAGCCGCAGCTCTGGAAACACCATATATTTT,CASSRSSGNTIYF
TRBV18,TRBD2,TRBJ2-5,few,TGTGCCAGCTCACCGGGACTAGCGGAACAAGAGACCCAGTACTTC,CASSPGLAEQETQYF
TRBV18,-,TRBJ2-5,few,TGTGCCAGCTCACCTCCGCCTGGAGGAGAGACCCAGTACTTC,CASSPPPGGETQYF
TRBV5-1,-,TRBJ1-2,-,TGCGCCAGCAGCTTGAATAATATCGAAGCCAACTATGGCTACACCTTC,CASSLNNIEANYGYTF
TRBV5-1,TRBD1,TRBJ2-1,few,TGCGCCAGCAGCGAACAGGGGAATGAGCAGTTCTTC,CASSEQGNEQFF
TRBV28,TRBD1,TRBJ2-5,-,TGTGCCAGCAGCACAGGGGGCGTTGGAAAGACCCAGTACTTC,CASSTGGVGKTQYF
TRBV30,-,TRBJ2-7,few,TGTGCCTGGACCAAACAGGGTCTCTACGAGCAGTACTTC,CAWTKQGLYEQYF
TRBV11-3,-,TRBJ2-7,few,TGTGCCAGCAGCCCAGGTCGCGCCTCCTACGAGCAGTACTTC,CASSPGRASYEQYF
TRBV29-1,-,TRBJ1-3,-,TGCAGCGTCATGGGGGGAGGCTCTGGAAACACCATATATTTT,CSVMGGGSGNTIYF
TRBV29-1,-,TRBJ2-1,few,TGCAGCTTTTCAGAACAGACCTCGAGCTCCTACAATGAGCAGTTCTTC,CSFSEQTSSSYNEQFF
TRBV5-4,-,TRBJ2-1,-,TGTGCCAGCAGCTTGGAAGGGGCGCAAGACAATGAGCAGTTCTTC,CASSLEGAQDNEQFF
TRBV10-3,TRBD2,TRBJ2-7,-,TGTGCCATCAGTCGGGGGGACCGCCCACACGAGCAGTACTTC,CAISRGDRPHEQYF
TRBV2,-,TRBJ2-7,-,TGTGCCAGTATGGACGTAGCGGTTTCCTACGAGCAGTACTTC,CASMDVAVSYEQYF
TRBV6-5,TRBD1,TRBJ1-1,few,TGTGCCACCACCGGGAGGGGGCGGGGAAACACTGAAGCTTTCTTT,CATTGRGRGNTEAFF
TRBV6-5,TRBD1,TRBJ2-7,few,TGTGCCAGCAGTCCCCGACAGGGGTGGAACGAGCAGTACTTC,CASSPRQGWNEQYF
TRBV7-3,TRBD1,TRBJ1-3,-,TGTGCCAGCAGCTTTGGGGGACAGGGAGGGTCTGGAAACACCATATATTTT,CASSFGGQGGSGNTIYF
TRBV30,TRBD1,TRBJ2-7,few,TGTGCCCTGCGACCCTCAGGGGGTAGCGAGCAGTACTTC,CALRPSGGSEQYF
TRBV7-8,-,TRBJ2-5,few,TGTGCCAGCAGCCCGAGGGTACGGGGGGCCCGAGAGACCCAGTACTTC,CASSPRVRGARETQYF
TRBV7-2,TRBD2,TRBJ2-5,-,TGTGCCAGCAGCTTAGGAAGCGGGGGGGGAGAGACCCAGTACTTC,CASSLGSGGGETQYF
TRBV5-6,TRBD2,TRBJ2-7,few,TGTGCCAGCAGCTTCCTCGGGGGGGACGAGCAGTACTTC,CASSFLGGDEQYF
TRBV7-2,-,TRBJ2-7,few,TGTGCCAGCAGCCCTTTGCGGGTCTACGAGCAGTACTTC,CASSPLRVYEQYF
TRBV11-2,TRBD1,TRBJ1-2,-,TGTGCCAGCAGCGTACCGGGACAGGTGTTCTATGGCTACACCTTC,CASSVPGQVFYGYTF
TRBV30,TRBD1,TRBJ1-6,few,TGTGCCTGGTCTAGGGACAGGGGCCATAATTCACCCCTCCACTTT,CAWSRDRGHNSPLHF
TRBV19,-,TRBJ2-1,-,TGTGCCAGTAGTATAGATTTTAGCCGATCGGAGCAGTTCTTC,CASSIDFSRSEQFF
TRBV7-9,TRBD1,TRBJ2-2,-,TGTGCCAGCAGCTCGGGACAGGGGACTACCTATGCAAACACCGGGGAGCTGTTTTTT,CASSSGQGTTYANTGELFF
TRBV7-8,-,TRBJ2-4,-,TGTGCCAGCAGCTCTTTGGGGGCCCCCAAAAACATTCAGTACTTC,CASSSLGAPKNIQYF
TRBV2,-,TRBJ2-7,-,TGTGCCAGCAGTAGGGAGAGGTCCTACGAGCAGTACTTC,CASSRERSYEQYF
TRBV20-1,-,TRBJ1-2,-,TGCAGTGCCCGAGGCGGCCATGGCTACACCTTC,CSARGGHGYTF
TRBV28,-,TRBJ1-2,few,TGTGCCAGCAGTTTAGTACAGGGCGACTATGGCTACACCTTC,CASSLVQGDYGYTF
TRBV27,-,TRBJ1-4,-,TGTGCCAGGGATGGACAGTCCCTGTTTTTT,CARDGQSLFF
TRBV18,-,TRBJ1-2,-,TGTGCCAGCTCACCAATGGATCGATCAGGCTATGGCTACACCTTC,CASSPMDRSGYGYTF
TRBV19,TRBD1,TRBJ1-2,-,TGTGCCAGTAGTCCCAGGACAGGGGATTATGGCTACACCTTC,CASSPRTGDYGYTF
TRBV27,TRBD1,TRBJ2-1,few,TGTGCCAGCAGTATGGACAGGGCTGGCAATGAGCAGTTCTTC,CASSMDRAGNEQFF
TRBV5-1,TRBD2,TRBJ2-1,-,TGCGCCAGCAGCTCCGGGACTAGAGGGAGGGAAGAGCAGTTCTTC,CASSSGTRGREEQFF
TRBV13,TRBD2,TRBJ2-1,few,TGTGCCAGCAGGCCAGAAAATAGCGGGGGGGCGTGGGAGCAGTTCTTC,CASRPENSGGAWEQFF
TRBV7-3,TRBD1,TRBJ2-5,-,TGTGCCAGCAGCTTAACGGGGACAGGATCCAGGGAGACCCAGTACTTC,CASSLTGTGSRETQYF
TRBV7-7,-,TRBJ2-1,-,TGTGCTAGCAGCTTAGCGGCAGGGCATCCCTCAAATGAGCAGTTCTTC,CASSLAAGHPSNEQFF
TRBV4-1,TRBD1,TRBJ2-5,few,TGCGCCAGCAGCCAAGGACAGGGCATTCAAGAGACCCAGTACTTC,CASSQGQGIQETQYF
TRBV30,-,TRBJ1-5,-,TGTGCCTGGAGTGAGGGACACAATCGTGGCAATCAGCCCCAGCATTTT,CAWSEGHNRGNQPQHF
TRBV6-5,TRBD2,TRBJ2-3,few,TGTGCCAGCAGTTACTCAGGAGCGGGAGGGGCAGATACGCAGTATTTT,CASSYSGAGGADTQYF
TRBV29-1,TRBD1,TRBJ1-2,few,TGCAGCGTTGAAGATTGGAGACAGGGGCGTAGTTTGAGTGGCTACACCTTC,CSVEDWRQGRSLSGYTF
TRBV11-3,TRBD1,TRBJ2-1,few,TGTGCCAGCAGCTCCACCGGGACAGGGGGGTACAATGAGCAGTTCTTC,CASSSTGTGGYNEQFF
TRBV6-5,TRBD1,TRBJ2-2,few,TGTGCCAGCAGTGCACAGGGGTCGAACACCGGGGAGCTGTTTTTT,CASSAQGSNTGELFF
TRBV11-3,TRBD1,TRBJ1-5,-,TGTGCCAGCAGCCTTTTTAGTCCCGGGACAGGGATTCATAGCAATCAGCCCCAGCATTTT,CASSLFSPGTGIHSNQPQHF